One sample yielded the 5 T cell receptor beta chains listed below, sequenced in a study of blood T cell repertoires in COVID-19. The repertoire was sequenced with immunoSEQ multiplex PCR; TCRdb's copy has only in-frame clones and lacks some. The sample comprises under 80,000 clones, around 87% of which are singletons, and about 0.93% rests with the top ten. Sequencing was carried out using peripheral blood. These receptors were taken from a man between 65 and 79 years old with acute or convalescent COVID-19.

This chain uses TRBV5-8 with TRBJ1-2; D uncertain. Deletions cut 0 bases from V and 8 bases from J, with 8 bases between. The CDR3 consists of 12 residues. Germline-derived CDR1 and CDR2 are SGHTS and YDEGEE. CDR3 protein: CASSLDRGGYTF. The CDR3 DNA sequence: TGTGCCAGCAGCTTGGATCGGGGAGGCTACACCTTC.

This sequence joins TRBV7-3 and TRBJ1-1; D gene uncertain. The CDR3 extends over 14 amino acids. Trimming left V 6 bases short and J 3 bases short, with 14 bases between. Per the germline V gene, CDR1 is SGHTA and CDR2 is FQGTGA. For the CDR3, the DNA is TGTGCCAGCAGACGGAACTTTGAGGACACTGAAGCTTTCTTT. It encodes CASRRNFEDTEAFF.

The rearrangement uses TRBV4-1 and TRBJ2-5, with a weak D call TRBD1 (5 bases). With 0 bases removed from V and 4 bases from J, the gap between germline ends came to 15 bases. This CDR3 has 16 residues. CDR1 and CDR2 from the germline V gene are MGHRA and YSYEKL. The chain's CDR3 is CASSQERGTSGETQYF. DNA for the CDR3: TGCGCCAGCAGCCAAGAAAGGGGCACCTCGGGAGAGACCCAGTACTTC.

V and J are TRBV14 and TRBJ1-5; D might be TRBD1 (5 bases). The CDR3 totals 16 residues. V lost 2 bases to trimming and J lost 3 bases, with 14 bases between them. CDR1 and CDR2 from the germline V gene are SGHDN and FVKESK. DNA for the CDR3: TGTGCCAGCAGCCAAAGGGGCGGTAGGAACAATCAGCCCCAGCATTTT. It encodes CASSQRGGRNNQPQHF.

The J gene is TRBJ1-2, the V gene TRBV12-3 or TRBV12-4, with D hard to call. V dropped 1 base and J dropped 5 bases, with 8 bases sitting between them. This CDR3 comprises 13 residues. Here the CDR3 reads CASSLGSVYGYTF. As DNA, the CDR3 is TGTGCCAGCAGTTTAGGGTCAGTTTATGGCTACACCTTC.